The present TCR beta chain was sequenced within a study of blood T cell repertoires in COVID-19. Overall study context: There were acute and convalescent COVID-19 samples, and they came from the United States, Italy and Spain.

Authors' data handling: Reference gene primer amplification yielded estimated nucleated cell counts. The protocol was immunoSEQ multiplex PCR, while the TCRdb copy is restricted to in-frame clones and leaves out a portion. The V and J calls and clone size were taken over from that table, and D and trimming were inferred from the DNA. The table has 150,000 to 200,000 clones, 84% seen once. Sequencing was performed on peripheral blood. The receptor's source is a human donor with acute or convalescent COVID-19. The donor label of this sample is uncertain.

The CDR3 is CASSLPVRVTNYGYTF. CDR3 coding DNA: TGCGCCAGCAGCTTGCCCGTGAGGGTGACTAACTATGGCTACACCTTC. The chain has TRBV5-1 and TRBJ1-2; unclear D gene. V gave up 1 base and J gave up 0 bases, with 13 bases separating them. The CDR3 extends over 16 amino acids. Germline loops: CDR1 SGHRS, CDR2 YFSETQ.